Below, one TCR beta chain is given with its context. What this receptor recognizes is not known. No per-base quality is available; no much larger clone lies one base away. The sample comes from a study of OX40 agonist ivuxolimab in advanced cancers. With regard to the full study: Ivuxolimab was an agonistic, fully human IgG2 monoclonal antibody directed against OX40 (CD134), a costimulatory receptor. Intravenous ivuxolimab was administered to patients every 2 weeks at six dose levels: 0.01, 0.1, 0.3, 1.5, 3 and 10 mg/kg. Patients were allowed to have had prior anti-PD-1, anti-PD-L1 or anti-CTLA-4 therapy, and 40% to 45% of the dose-escalation patients had previously received checkpoint inhibitors. In the dose-escalation cohort, 75% to 90% of patients were male, and the mean age was 60 years with a range of about 23 to 79. Of the roughly 50 dose-escalation patients, hepatocellular carcinoma was present in about 20, melanoma in roughly 15, renal cell carcinoma in 9 and head and neck cancer in 9. The paper describes the monotherapy dose-escalation part (N ≈ 52 patients) of the phase I trial of ivuxolimab. Peripheral TCRbeta sequencing aimed to test whether ivuxolimab altered TCR sequence diversity and caused clonal T-cell expansion. Partial responses were achieved by three dose-escalation patients, of whom one had hepatocellular carcinoma and two had cutaneous melanoma. Paper-wide results and their limitations: After ivuxolimab, expanded clones were on average more numerous among CD8+ T cells than among CD4+ T cells. At doses of 0.1 to 3.0 mg/kg, clonal expansion of both CD4+ and CD8+ T cells in blood was seen between baseline and week 6. In the 0.1-3.0 mg/kg groups, partial responders had among the lowest normalized peripheral clonal expansion, particularly in CD8+ T cells. Which antigens the clonally expanded peripheral T cells were specific for was not determined. Low levels of normalized T-cell clonal expansion were also shown by some nonresponding patients.

From the cysteine up to the phenylalanine, the CDR3 has a length of 14 residues. The DNA shown is the 42-base CDR3, in frame from base 1. CDR1 is given as MDHEN and CDR2 as SYDVKM, both from the germline V gene. Cut back by 7 bases and 2 bases, the V and J ends lie 12 bases apart. Patients with autoimmune disease history or receiving systemic immunosuppression were excluded from the trial. In every dose cohort, peripheral blood was drawn for TCR sequencing at baseline, cycle 4 day 1, and cycle 7 day 1. The samples were drawn from a first-in-human, open-label, multicenter phase I dose-escalation trial of ivuxolimab. Adults with locally advanced or metastatic melanoma, renal cell carcinoma, hepatocellular carcinoma or head and neck squamous cell carcinoma were enrolled in the trial. Before TCR sequencing, CD4+ T cells and CD8+ T cells were sorted from peripheral blood as separate populations. For sequencing of the TCRbeta CDR3 region, genomic DNA was extracted from the sorted cells. The immunoSEQ Assay was used to sequence the TCRbeta CDR3 regions. TCRdb carries this immuneACCESS record with in-frame sequences only. Its versions omit some clonotypes, under half of them owing to an unresolved V gene in the studies checked, with the rest unexplained. Present in this sample are tens of thousands of clones, more than 75% of which were seen just once. The ten largest account for approximately 0.68% of the sample.

The origin of this receptor is an adult with an advanced solid tumor such as melanoma, head and neck, liver or kidney cancer. The source was CD4+ or CD8+ T cells sorted from blood, collected in a trial of the OX40 agonist ivuxolimab. Recombination linked TRBV28 to TRBJ1-3; a tentative D match to TRBD1 spans 5 bases. The CDR3 has the sequence CASTPGGAGNTIYF. Read as DNA, the sequence is TGTGCCAGCACGCCCGGGGGAGCTGGAAACACCATATATTTT. Joined to the reference TRBV28 and TRBJ1-3 proteins, this CDR3 gives the full variable domain: DVKVTQSSRYLVKRTGEKVFLECVQDMDHENMFWYRQDPGLGLRLIYFSYDVKMKEKGDIPEGYSVSREKKERFSLILESASTNQTSMYLCASTPGGAGNTIYFGEGSWLTVV.